The 19 T cell receptor beta chains below all came from one sample that was sequenced in a study of blood T cell repertoires in COVID-19. Generated by immunoSEQ multiplex PCR, the TCRdb table keeps only in-frame clones and is missing some. The sample records about 200,000 clones, approximately 90% being singletons. Sample: peripheral blood. Receptor source: a woman aged 35 to 49 who had recovered from COVID-19.

The chain uses TRBV11-2 and TRBJ1-1; D may be TRBD1 (5 bases). V was trimmed by 5 bases and J by 0 bases, leaving 7 bases between them. Germline CDR1 and CDR2: SGHAT and FQNNGV. The CDR3 has 13 residues. The CDR3 reads CASSRQLNTEAFF. In DNA form, the CDR3 reads TGTGCCAGCAGCCGACAGTTGAACACTGAAGCTTTCTTT.

Worth noting for this clone: Other DNA sequences within the sample encode an identical CDR3. The chain carries TRBV2 and TRBJ1-2; tentative D call: TRBD1 (6 bases). Per germline, CDR1 SNHLY and CDR2 FYNNEI. Trimming removed 2 bases at V and 4 bases at J, with 8 bases between. This CDR3 contains 13 residues. Here the CDR3 reads CASSERQVYGYTF. CDR3 in DNA: TGTGCCAGCAGTGAAAGACAGGTCTATGGCTACACCTTC. Combining the CDR3 with reference TRBV2 and TRBJ1-2 gives the whole variable domain EPEVTQTPSHQVTQMGQEVILRCVPISNHLYFYWYRQILGQKVEFLVSFYNNEISEKSEIFDDQFSVERPDGSNFTLKIRSTKLEDSAMYFCASSERQVYGYTFGSGTRLTVV.

CDR3 bases: TGTGCCAGCAGCCAAGACTCTATCTATGGCTACACCTTC. This gives the protein CASSQDSIYGYTF. This rearrangement joins TRBV14 to TRBJ1-2; D is unclear. The V gene's germline CDR1 is SGHDN and CDR2 FVKESK. The CDR3 loop spans 13 amino acids. V was shortened by 0 bases and J by 4 bases, with 6 bases between the two germline ends. The whole variable domain, remainder taken from reference TRBV14 and TRBJ1-2, is EAGVTQFPSHSVIEKGQTVTLRCDPISGHDNLYWYRRVMGKEIKFLLHFVKESKQDESGMPNNRFLAERTGGTYSTLKVQPAELEDSGVYFCASSQDSIYGYTFGSGTRLTVV.

The chain combines TRBV27 with TRBJ2-7; D ambiguous. V was shortened by 5 bases and J by 0 bases, with 14 bases between the two germline ends. The V gene's germline CDR1 is MNHEY and CDR2 SMNVEV (reference sequence). There are 15 residues in the CDR3. The CDR3 DNA sequence: TGTGCCAGCAGTCCCGGATACTATTCCTCCTACGAGCAGTACTTC. Protein product: CASSPGYYSSYEQYF.

A few counts support this clone. The chain employs TRBV6-2 or TRBV6-3 and TRBJ2-1, with TRBD2 matching over 7 bases. The CDR3 is 13 amino acids. V trimming: 2 bases; J trimming: 9 bases; junction bases outside the gene matches: 4. Looked up from germline, CDR1 is MNHEY and CDR2 is SVGEGT. The CDR3 sequence is CASSYAGVGEQFF. The CDR3 DNA follows: TGTGCCAGCAGTTACGCGGGAGTGGGTGAGCAGTTCTTC.

The chain links TRBV3-1 (or the pseudogene TRBV3-2) to TRBJ2-5, with 14 nucleotides matching TRBD2. Trimming at V came to 0 bases and at J to 5 bases, leaving 8 bases not matched to a gene. The V gene's germline CDR1 is LGHDT and CDR2 YNNKEL (reference sequence). The CDR3 runs 18 residues. Here the CDR3 reads CASSQDRLAGGPGETQYF. CDR3 coding DNA: TGTGCCAGCAGCCAAGACAGACTAGCGGGAGGGCCGGGGGAGACCCAGTACTTC.

The V and J genes are TRBV29-1 and TRBJ1-1; 8 bases are a match to TRBD1. This CDR3 has 14 amino acids. Trimming took 6 bases from V and 8 from J; bases not matched to a gene: 14. Germline V CDR1 and CDR2: SQVTM, ANQGSEA. The CDR3, as DNA: TGCAGCGTAGAGAACCCGACAGGGGTTATCGAAGCTTTCTTT. Translating it yields CSVENPTGVIEAFF. The full variable domain, its missing parts supplied by reference TRBV29-1 and TRBJ1-1, is SAVISQKPSRDICQRGTSLTIQCQVDSQVTMMFWYRQQPGQSLTLIATANQGSEATYESGFVIDKFPISRPNLTFSTLTVSNMSPEDSSIYLCSVENPTGVIEAFFGQGTRLTVV.

The table lists this clone with a count of one. V usage is TRBV18 and J usage is TRBJ1-1; possible D gene TRBD1, 6 bases. V lost 6 bases and J lost 1, with 9 bases in between. CDR1 KGHSH and CDR2 LQKENI come from the germline V gene. The CDR3 covers 13 residues. The CDR3 sequence is CASSLGQNTEAFF. The CDR3 DNA sequence: TGTGCCAGCTCCCTGGGACAGAACACTGAAGCTTTCTTT.

The chain employs TRBV5-1 and TRBJ1-3; 9 bases are shared with TRBD1. Germline CDR1 SGHRS, CDR2 YFSETQ. V lost 3 bases, J lost 4 bases, and 5 bases stayed unmatched. This CDR3 is built from 15 residues. The CDR3 DNA follows: TGCGCCAGCAGCTGGGGGACAGGGCTCGGAAACACCATATATTTT. Protein: CASSWGTGLGNTIYF.

The V gene is TRBV14, the J gene TRBJ2-3; 14 nucleotides line up with TRBD2. Germline CDR1 reads SGHDN; CDR2 reads FVKESK. This CDR3 contains 16 residues. The J segment lost 3 bases and the V segment lost 4 bases, leaving 3 bases of the junction unmatched. The CDR3, as DNA: TGTGCCAGCAGCCTCCGACTAGCGGGAGGGACAGATACGCAGTATTTT. Its translation is CASSLRLAGGTDTQYF. The variable domain in full, completed from reference TRBV14 and TRBJ2-3, reads EAGVTQFPSHSVIEKGQTVTLRCDPISGHDNLYWYRRVMGKEIKFLLHFVKESKQDESGMPNNRFLAERTGGTYSTLKVQPAELEDSGVYFCASSLRLAGGTDTQYFGPGTRLTVL.

This rearrangement joins TRBV11-3 to TRBJ2-3; maybe TRBD2 (6 bases). The CDR3 is 15 amino acids. V dropped 5 bases and J dropped 5 bases, with 17 bases sitting between them. Per the germline V gene, CDR1 is SGHNT and CDR2 is YENEEA. The CDR3 region is CASSEGRRDIDTQYF. The CDR3 DNA follows: TGTGCCAGCAGCGAGGGGCGGCGGGATATAGATACGCAGTATTTT. Filled out from reference TRBV11-3 and TRBJ2-3, the complete variable domain reads EAGVVQSPRYKIIEKKQPVAFWCNPISGHNTLYWYLQNLGQGPELLIRYENEEAVDDSQLPKDRFSAERLKGVDSTLKIQPAELGDSAVYLCASSEGRRDIDTQYFGPGTRLTVL.

The chain is built from TRBV15 and TRBJ2-5; 8 nucleotides agree with TRBD1. This CDR3 has 15 residues. V shed 0 bases, J shed 5 bases, and the junction held 5 bases outside the gene matches. Germline assignment: CDR1 LNHNV and CDR2 YYDKDF (reference sequence). The CDR3 protein is CATSRDLTGAETQYF. The CDR3 coding sequence is TGTGCCACCAGCAGAGATCTGACAGGGGCGGAGACCCAGTACTTC.

V usage is TRBV6-5 and J usage is TRBJ1-1; no clear D. Germline V lookup: CDR1 MNHEY, CDR2 SVGAGI. This CDR3 contains 13 residues. The V end was cut by 4 bases, the J end by 1 base, with 7 bases between. The CDR3 DNA is TGTGCCAGCAGTTTACTCGCGAACACTGAAGCTTTCTTT. Its protein is CASSLLANTEAFF.

V and J are TRBV5-1 and TRBJ2-6; 13 bases fit TRBD2. Germline CDR1 and CDR2: SGHRS and YFSETQ. The ends lost 3 bases at V and 0 bases at J; junction bases unmatched: 18. CDR3 length equals 23 residues. Here the CDR3 DNA reads TGCGCCAGCAGCTCGTACGGACTAGCGGGAGTCAGCCAAGAGGGCTCTGGGGCCAACGTCCTGACTTTC. This encodes CASSSYGLAGVSQEGSGANVLTF.

This clone was picked up one time. The junction differs from germline at one of its ends, possibly a read error. The chain employs TRBV18 and TRBJ1-5; 9 bases fit TRBD1. Germline lookup yields CDR1 KGHSH and CDR2 LQKENI. CDR3 length: 17 amino acids. In DNA form, the CDR3 reads TGTGCCAGCTCACGCGAGTTCCCGGACAGGGGCAAGCAGCCCCAGCATTTT. It encodes CASSREFPDRGKQPQHF.

The CDR3, as DNA: TGTGCCAGTAGGGAGACGACAGGTAGCAATCAGCCCCAGCATTTT. Protein sequence: CASRETTGSNQPQHF. The V and J genes are TRBV19 and TRBJ1-5; tentative D call: TRBD1 (6 bases). Per germline, CDR1 LNHDA and CDR2 SQIVND (reference sequence). V lost 6 bases, J lost 0 bases, and 12 bases lay in between. The CDR3 has 15 residues.

The V call is TRBV21-1, the J call TRBJ1-2; TRBD1 is the table's D call, not checked against the DNA. TRBV21-1 is classified as a pseudogene. The CDR3 runs to 17 residues. CDR3 in amino acids: CASSKKLGQRNNYGYTF. CDR3 nucleotides: TGTGCCAGCAGCAAGAAATTGGGACAAAGGAATAACTATGGCTACACCTTC.

The chain links TRBV28 to TRBJ2-7, with a tentative D call TRBD1 (5 bases). CDR1 is MDHEN and CDR2 is SYDVKM in the germline V gene. The V end lost 1 base, the J end lost 1 base, and 11 bases lay between the germline ends. This CDR3 is built from 15 residues. The CDR3 spells CASSLLQGTSYEQYF. CDR3 coding DNA: TGTGCCAGCAGTTTATTGCAGGGTACGTCCTACGAGCAGTACTTC.

The chain is built from TRBV6-5 and TRBJ2-1; 8 positions match TRBD2. Germline CDR1 reads MNHEY; CDR2 reads SVGAGI. CDR3 length: 16 amino acids. With 2 bases clipped from V and 7 bases from J, the junction kept 10 bases outside the gene matches. CDR3 nucleotide sequence: TGTGCCAGCAGTTACGGTTGGATCGGGAGGGTAAATGAGCAGTTCTTC. It is translated as CASSYGWIGRVNEQFF.